The next 10 T cell receptor beta chains were all read from a single sample in a study of neurological immune-mediated disorders. TCRdb processed the 5' RACE reads anew with MiXCR; each CDR3 protein has one entry. This sample has around 71,000 distinct CDR3 sequences, with approximately 14% found just once. Indicated time point: longitudinal time-point 1 (baseline). The material sequenced was PBMCs. Source of these receptors: a female donor with HTLV-1-associated myelopathy (HAM/TSP).

The sample holds many counts of this clonotype. This sequence joins TRBV27 and TRBJ2-1; tentative D call: TRBD1 (6 bases). V was clipped by 3 bases and J by 3 bases, with 12 bases between them. The CDR3 runs to 15 residues. Germline assignment: CDR1 MNHEY and CDR2 SMNVEV (reference sequence). CDR3 residues: CASSFAGAVYNEQFF. In DNA, the CDR3 is TGTGCCAGCAGTTTTGCAGGGGCGGTCTACAATGAGCAGTTCTTC.

This clonotype showed up many times. Its ends do not fully match the called genes, so a read error is possible. This chain joins TRBV9 and TRBJ1-1; no reliable D call. Germline V gene data show CDR1 as SGDLS and CDR2 as YYNGEE. The CDR3 has 14 residues. The CDR3 DNA reads as TGTGCCAACAGCGCCAGTGTAGAGGGCACTGAAGCTTTCTTT. Protein sequence: CANSASVEGTEAFF. Together with reference TRBV9 and TRBJ1-1, the CDR3 gives the full variable domain: DSGVTQTPKHLITATGQRVTLRCSPRSGDLSVYWYQQSLDQGLQFLIQYYNGEERAKGNILERFSAQQFPDLHSELNLSSLELGDSALYFCANSASVEGTEAFFGQGTRLTVV.

The genes are TRBV6-6 and TRBJ2-1, with a weak D call TRBD1 (6 bases). This CDR3 region has 13 residues. Trimming left V 6 bases short and J 4 bases short, with 10 bases between. CDR1 is MNHNY, CDR2 SVGAGI, per germline (reference sequence). The CDR3 spells CASSMDRYNEQFF. Here the CDR3 DNA reads TGTGCCAGCAGCATGGACAGATACAATGAGCAGTTCTTC.

This clonotype was counted many times. V gene TRBV20-1 combines with J gene TRBJ2-7; D remains ambiguous. V lost 1 base to trimming and J lost 0 bases, with 13 bases between them. Germline loops: CDR1 DFQATT, CDR2 SNEGSKA (reference sequence). This CDR3 is 15 amino acids long. Here the CDR3 DNA reads TGCAGTGCTAGAGTAGTAGGGTTTAGCTCCTACGAGCAGTACTTC. Its protein product is CSARVVGFSSYEQYF.

The rearrangement uses TRBV20-1 and TRBJ2-4, with D hard to call. This CDR3 comprises 13 residues. V lost 0 bases, J lost 0 bases, and 3 bases lay in between. Germline values: CDR1 DFQATT, CDR2 SNEGSKA (reference sequence). CDR3 in amino acids: CSARDIAKNIQYF. The CDR3 coding sequence is TGCAGTGCTAGAGACATAGCCAAAAACATTCAGTACTTC.

This clonotype came up many times. V usage is TRBV27 and J usage is TRBJ2-3; D may correspond to TRBD1 or TRBD2 (6 bases each). Per the germline V gene, CDR1 is MNHEY and CDR2 is SMNVEV (reference sequence). This CDR3 region has 13 residues. Trimming removed 7 bases from V and 8 bases from J, with 16 bases in between. CDR3 nucleotides: TGTGCCAGCACCCCCCAAGGGGGGCCTACGCAGTATTTT. Translated, it gives CASTPQGGPTQYF.

This clonotype appeared many times. V gene TRBV5-1 combines with J gene TRBJ2-1; D is unresolved. Looked up from germline, CDR1 is SGHRS and CDR2 is YFSETQ. The length of the CDR3 is 15 residues. With 0 bases removed from V and 7 bases from J, the gap between germline ends came to 14 bases. DNA for the CDR3: TGCGCCAGCAGCTTGGGACTCGAACGACGAAATGAGCAGTTCTTC. Translated: CASSLGLERRNEQFF.

This clonotype has at least ten counts. The V call is TRBV5-1, the J call TRBJ2-1; D ambiguous. CDR3 length: 13 residues. V was cut by 0 bases and J by 2 bases, with 3 bases left in between. The germline gives CDR1 SGHRS, CDR2 YFSETQ. The DNA for the CDR3 is TGCGCCAGCAGCTTGGTTCCCTACAATGAGCAGTTCTTC. This gives the protein CASSLVPYNEQFF.

This clonotype was seen repeatedly, ten times or more. The chain is built from TRBV4-1 and TRBJ2-5, with a possible D match to TRBD1 (5 bases). The CDR3 covers 13 residues. Germline V gives CDR1 MGHRA, CDR2 YSYEKL. V lost 0 bases and J 7 bases, leaving 9 bases between the germline ends. The CDR3 here is CASSQDQGLTQYF. The CDR3 DNA reads as TGCGCCAGCAGCCAAGACCAGGGTTTGACCCAGTACTTC.

Turning to this clonotype: This may be a read error, as it is one base from a much larger clone. The rearrangement joins TRBV14 to TRBJ2-3, with no clear D. This CDR3 is built from 13 residues. The germline gives CDR1 SGHDN, CDR2 FVKESK. CDR3 coding DNA: TGTGCCAACAGCCAAACCACCACAGATACGCAGTATTTT. Its protein product is CANSQTTTDTQYF.